This entry features one TCR beta chain sequence. Its antigen is undetermined. The protocol was immunoSEQ multiplex PCR, while the TCRdb copy is restricted to in-frame clones and leaves out a portion. The profile shows 50,000 to 70,000 clones, around 83% of them singletons. The data stem from a study of T cell responses to AZD1222 COVID-19 vaccine. Notes on the study in general: Among vaccine-associated CD4 TCRs, coverage spanned spike, with dominance at 160-218 and 743-854. The sample set comprised mostly white British donors with more females, and clonal diversity was possibly underestimated. Baseline testing showed seropositivity in only a handful of AZD1222 recipients. Per reports, nearly half of all spike-specific TCRs target regions that are unmutated in variants.

The CDR3 extends over 14 amino acids. In germline, CDR1 is SQVTM, CDR2 ANQGSEA. The J segment lost 8 bases and the V segment lost 8 bases, leaving 13 bases of the junction unmatched. Source: peripheral blood, taken on day 0 of MenACWY control vaccination. This sequence joins TRBV29-1 and TRBJ2-1; TRBD2 matches at 9 bases. The TCR comes from an adult in good health. CDR3 sequence (DNA): TGCAGCCACCTCCGACTAGCGGTCTGGGATGAGCAGTTCTTC. Its translation: CSHLRLAVWDEQFF.